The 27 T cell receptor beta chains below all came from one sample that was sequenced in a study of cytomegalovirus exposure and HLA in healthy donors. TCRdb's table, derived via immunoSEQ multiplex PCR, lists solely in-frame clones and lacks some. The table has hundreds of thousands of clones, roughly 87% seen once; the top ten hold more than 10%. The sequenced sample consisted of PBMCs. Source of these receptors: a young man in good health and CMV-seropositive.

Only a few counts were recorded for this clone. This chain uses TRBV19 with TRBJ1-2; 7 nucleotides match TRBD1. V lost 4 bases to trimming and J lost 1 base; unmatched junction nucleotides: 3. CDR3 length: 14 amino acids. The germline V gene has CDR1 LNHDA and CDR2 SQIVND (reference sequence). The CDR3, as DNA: TGTGCCAGTAGTAGAGGGACAGTTAACTATGGCTACACCTTC. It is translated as CASSRGTVNYGYTF.

The DNA of the CDR3 is TGTGCCAGCGGGGGGGACGGACCCTACGAGCAGTACTTC. This encodes CASGGDGPYEQYF. The V call is TRBV14, the J call TRBJ2-7; 7 bases are shared with TRBD2. The trim removed 8 bases at V and 2 bases at J, leaving 6 bases unmatched. The CDR3 sequence is 13 residues long. Germline V gene lookup returns CDR1 SGHDN and CDR2 FVKESK.

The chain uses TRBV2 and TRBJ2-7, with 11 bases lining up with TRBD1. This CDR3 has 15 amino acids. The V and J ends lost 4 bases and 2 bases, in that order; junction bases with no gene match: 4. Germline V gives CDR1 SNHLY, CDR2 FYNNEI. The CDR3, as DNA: TGTGCCAGCAGTGCGGGACAGGGGGGCACCTACGAGCAGTACTTC. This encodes CASSAGQGGTYEQYF.

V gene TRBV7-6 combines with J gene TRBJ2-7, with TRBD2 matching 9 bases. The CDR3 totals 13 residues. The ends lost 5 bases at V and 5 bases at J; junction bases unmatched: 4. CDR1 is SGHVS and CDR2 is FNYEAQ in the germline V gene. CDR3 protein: CASSVSGSHEQYF. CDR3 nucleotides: TGTGCCAGCAGCGTTAGCGGGAGCCACGAGCAGTACTTC.

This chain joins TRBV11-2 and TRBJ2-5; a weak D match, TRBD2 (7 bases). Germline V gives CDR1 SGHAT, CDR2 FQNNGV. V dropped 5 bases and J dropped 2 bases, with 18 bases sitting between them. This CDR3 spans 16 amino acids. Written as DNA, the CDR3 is TGTGCCAGCAGCCAAGGGGTGAGGGGGGGACAAGAGACCCAGTACTTC. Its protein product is CASSQGVRGGQETQYF.

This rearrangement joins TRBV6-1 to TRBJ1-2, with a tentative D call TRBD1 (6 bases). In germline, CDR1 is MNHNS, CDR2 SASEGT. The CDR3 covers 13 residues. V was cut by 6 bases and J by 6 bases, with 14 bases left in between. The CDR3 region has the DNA TGTGCCAGCAGAACGACAGGCCTGAATGGCTACACCTTC. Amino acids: CASRTTGLNGYTF.

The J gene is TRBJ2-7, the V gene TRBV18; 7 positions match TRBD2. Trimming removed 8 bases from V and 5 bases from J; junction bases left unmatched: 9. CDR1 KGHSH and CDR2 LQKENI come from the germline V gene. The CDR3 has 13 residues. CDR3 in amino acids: CASGSGIWDEQYF. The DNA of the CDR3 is TGTGCCAGCGGGAGCGGGATTTGGGACGAGCAGTACTTC.

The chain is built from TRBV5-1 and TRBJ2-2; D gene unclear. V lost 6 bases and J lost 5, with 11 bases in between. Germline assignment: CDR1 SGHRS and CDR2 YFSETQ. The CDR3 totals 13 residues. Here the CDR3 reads CASIQRETGELFF. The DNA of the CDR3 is TGCGCCAGCATTCAAAGGGAAACCGGGGAGCTGTTTTTT.

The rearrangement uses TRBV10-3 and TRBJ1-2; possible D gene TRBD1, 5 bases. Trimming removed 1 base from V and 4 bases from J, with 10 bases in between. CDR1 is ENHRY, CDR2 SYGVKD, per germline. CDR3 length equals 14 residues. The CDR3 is CAISEFKDIYGYTF. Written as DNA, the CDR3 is TGTGCCATCAGTGAGTTTAAGGACATCTATGGCTACACCTTC.

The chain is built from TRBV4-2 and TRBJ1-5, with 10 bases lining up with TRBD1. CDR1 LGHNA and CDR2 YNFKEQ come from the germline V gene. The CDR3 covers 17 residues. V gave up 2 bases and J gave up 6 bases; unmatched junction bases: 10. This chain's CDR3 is CASSQQGDRGRPQPQHF. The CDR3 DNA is TGTGCCAGCAGCCAACAAGGCGACAGGGGGCGACCTCAGCCCCAGCATTTT.

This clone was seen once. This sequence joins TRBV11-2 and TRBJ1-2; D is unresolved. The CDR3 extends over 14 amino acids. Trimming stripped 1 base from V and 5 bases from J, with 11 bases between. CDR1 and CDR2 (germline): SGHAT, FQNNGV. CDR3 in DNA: TGTGCCAGCAGCTTAGGGATCACCCAGTATGGCTACACCTTC. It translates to CASSLGITQYGYTF.

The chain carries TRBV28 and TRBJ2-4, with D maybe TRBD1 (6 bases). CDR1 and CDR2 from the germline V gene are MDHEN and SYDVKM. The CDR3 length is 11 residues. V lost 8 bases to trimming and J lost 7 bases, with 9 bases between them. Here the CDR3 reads CASGQGNIQYF. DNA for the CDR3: TGTGCCAGCGGGCAGGGGAACATTCAGTACTTC.

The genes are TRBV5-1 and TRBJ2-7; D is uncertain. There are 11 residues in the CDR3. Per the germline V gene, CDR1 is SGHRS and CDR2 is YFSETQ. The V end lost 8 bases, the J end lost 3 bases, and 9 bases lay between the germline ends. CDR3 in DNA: TGCGCCAGTACAGACGACTACGAGCAGTACTTC. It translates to CASTDDYEQYF.

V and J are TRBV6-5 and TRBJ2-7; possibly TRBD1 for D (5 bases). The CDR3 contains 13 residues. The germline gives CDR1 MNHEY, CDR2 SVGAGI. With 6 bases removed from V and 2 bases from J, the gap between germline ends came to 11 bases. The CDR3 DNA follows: TGTGCCAGCAGCCCCGACAGCACCTACGAGCAGTACTTC. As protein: CASSPDSTYEQYF.

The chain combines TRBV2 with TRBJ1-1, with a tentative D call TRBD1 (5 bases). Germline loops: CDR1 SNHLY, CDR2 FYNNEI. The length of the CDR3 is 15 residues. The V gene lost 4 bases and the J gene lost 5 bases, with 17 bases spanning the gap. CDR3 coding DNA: TGTGCCAGCAGTGTTGGTACAGGAAAGGTTACTGAAGCTTTCTTT. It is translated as CASSVGTGKVTEAFF.

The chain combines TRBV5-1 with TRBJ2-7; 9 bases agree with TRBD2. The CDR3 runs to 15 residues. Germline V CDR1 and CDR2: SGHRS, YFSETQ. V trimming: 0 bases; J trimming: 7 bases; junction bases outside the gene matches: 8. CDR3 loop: CASSLGLAARGEQYF. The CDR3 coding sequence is TGCGCCAGCAGCTTGGGACTAGCGGCGAGAGGGGAGCAGTACTTC. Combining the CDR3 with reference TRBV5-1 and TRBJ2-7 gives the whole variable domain KAGVTQTPRYLIKTRGQQVTLSCSPISGHRSVSWYQQTPGQGLQFLFEYFSETQRNKGNFPGRFSGRQFSNSRSEMNVSTLELGDSALYLCASSLGLAARGEQYFGPGTRLTVT.

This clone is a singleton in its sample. This CDR3 reads CASSRRQGANYGYTF. The CDR3 nucleotides read TGTGCCAGCAGTCGACGACAGGGAGCTAACTATGGCTACACCTTC. The chain couples TRBV2 to TRBJ1-2; 7 nucleotides agree with TRBD1. The CDR3 is 15 residues long. The germline V gene encodes CDR1 SNHLY and CDR2 FYNNEI. With 5 bases clipped from V and 0 bases from J, the junction kept 6 bases outside the gene matches.

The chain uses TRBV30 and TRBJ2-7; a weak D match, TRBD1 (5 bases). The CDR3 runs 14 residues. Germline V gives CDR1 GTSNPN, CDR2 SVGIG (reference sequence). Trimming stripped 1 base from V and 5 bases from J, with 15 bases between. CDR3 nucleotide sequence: TGTGCCTGGAGTGAAAGGGGTTGGCTCCACGAGCAGTACTTC. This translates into CAWSERGWLHEQYF.

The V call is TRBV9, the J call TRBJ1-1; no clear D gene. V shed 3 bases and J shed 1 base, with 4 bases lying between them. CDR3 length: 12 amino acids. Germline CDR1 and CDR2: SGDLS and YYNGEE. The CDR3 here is CASSGGNTEAFF. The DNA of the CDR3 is TGTGCCAGCAGCGGGGGGAACACTGAAGCTTTCTTT. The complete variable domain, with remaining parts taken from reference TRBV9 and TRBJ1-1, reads DSGVTQTPKHLITATGQRVTLRCSPRSGDLSVYWYQQSLDQGLQFLIQYYNGEERAKGNILERFSAQQFPDLHSELNLSSLELGDSALYFCASSGGNTEAFFGQGTRLTVV.

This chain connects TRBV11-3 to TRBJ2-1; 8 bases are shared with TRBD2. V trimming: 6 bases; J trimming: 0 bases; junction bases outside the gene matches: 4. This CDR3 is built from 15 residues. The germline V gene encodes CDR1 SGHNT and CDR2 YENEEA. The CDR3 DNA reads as TGTGCCAGCAGTTTTAGCGGGAACTCCTACAATGAGCAGTTCTTC. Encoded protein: CASSFSGNSYNEQFF.

The DNA of the CDR3 is TGTGCCAGCAGTGAAAAGGGAAGGGCAGGGTACTATGGCTACACCTTC. Its translation is CASSEKGRAGYYGYTF. The rearrangement links TRBV6-1 to TRBJ1-2; TRBD1 might be the D (5 bases). The CDR3 has 16 amino acids. Germline V CDR1 and CDR2: MNHNS, SASEGT. Deletions cut 2 bases from V and 3 bases from J, with 16 bases between.

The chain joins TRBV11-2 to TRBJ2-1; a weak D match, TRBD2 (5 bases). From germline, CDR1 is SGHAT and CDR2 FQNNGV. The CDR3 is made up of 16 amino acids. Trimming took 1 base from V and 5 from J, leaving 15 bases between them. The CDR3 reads CASSLVPEGLNNEQFF. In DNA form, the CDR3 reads TGTGCCAGCAGCTTAGTTCCCGAGGGCCTAAACAATGAGCAGTTCTTC.

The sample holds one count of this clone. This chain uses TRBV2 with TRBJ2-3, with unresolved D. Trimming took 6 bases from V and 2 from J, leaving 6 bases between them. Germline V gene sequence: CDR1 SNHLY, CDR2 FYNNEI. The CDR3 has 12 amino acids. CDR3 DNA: TGTGCCAGCAGCTTTAACACAGATACGCAGTATTTT. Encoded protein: CASSFNTDTQYF. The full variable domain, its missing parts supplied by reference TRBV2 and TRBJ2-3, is EPEVTQTPSHQVTQMGQEVILRCVPISNHLYFYWYRQILGQKVEFLVSFYNNEISEKSEIFDDQFSVERPDGSNFTLKIRSTKLEDSAMYFCASSFNTDTQYFGPGTRLTVL.

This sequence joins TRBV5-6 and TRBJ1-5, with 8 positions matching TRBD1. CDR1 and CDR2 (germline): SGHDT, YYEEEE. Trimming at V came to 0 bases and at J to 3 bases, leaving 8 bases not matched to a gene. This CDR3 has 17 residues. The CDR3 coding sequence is TGTGCCAGCAGCTTGGCCTTAGAGACAGGGGCCAATCAGCCCCAGCATTTT. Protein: CASSLALETGANQPQHF. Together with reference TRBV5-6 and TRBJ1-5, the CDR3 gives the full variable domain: DAGVTQSPTHLIKTRGQQVTLRCSPKSGHDTVSWYQQALGQGPQFIFQYYEEEERQRGNFPDRFSGHQFPNYSSELNVNALLLGDSALYLCASSLALETGANQPQHFGDGTRLSIL.

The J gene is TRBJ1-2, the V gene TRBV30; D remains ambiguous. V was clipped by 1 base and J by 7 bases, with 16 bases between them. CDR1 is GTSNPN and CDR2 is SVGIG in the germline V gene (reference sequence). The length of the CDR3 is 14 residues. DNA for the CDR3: TGTGCCTGGAGTGCAACCCTGAGGGCAACTGGCTACACCTTC. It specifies CAWSATLRATGYTF. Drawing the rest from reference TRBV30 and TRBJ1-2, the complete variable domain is SQTIHQWPATLVQPVGSPLSLECTVEGTSNPNLYWYRQAAGRGLQLLFYSVGIGQISSEVPQNLSASRPQDRQFILSSKKLLLSDSGFYLCAWSATLRATGYTFGSGTRLTVV.

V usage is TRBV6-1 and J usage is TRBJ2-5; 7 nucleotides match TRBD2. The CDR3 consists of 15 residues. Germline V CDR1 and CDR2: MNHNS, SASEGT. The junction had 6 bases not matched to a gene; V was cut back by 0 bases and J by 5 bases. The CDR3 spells CASSEASGGVETQYF. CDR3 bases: TGTGCCAGCAGTGAAGCAAGTGGGGGGGTGGAGACCCAGTACTTC.

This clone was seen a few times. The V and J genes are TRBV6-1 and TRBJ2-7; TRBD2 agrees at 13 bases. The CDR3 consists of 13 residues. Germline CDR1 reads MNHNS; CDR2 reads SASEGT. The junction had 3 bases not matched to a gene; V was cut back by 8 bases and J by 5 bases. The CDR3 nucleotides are TGTGCCAGCGGACTAGCGGGAGTCCACGAGCAGTACTTC. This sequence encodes CASGLAGVHEQYF.